This TCR beta chain emerged from a study of technical replicates of blood from a handful of donors. The V gene end was trimmed by 4 bases and the J gene end by 9 bases; junction bases not matched to a gene: 6. This CDR3 has 13 residues. CDR1 LNHDA and CDR2 SQIVND come from the germline V gene (reference sequence). The repertoire was sequenced with immunoSEQ multiplex PCR; TCRdb's copy has only in-frame clones and lacks some. The sample contains about 81,000 clones, around 95% of which appear only once. The specimen was T cells isolated from PBMCs. The TCR was taken from a human donor in good health. This chain uses TRBV19 with TRBJ2-1; 7 bases are shared with TRBD2. In nucleotides, the CDR3 is TGTGCCAGTAGTAGGGACTATGGGGCTGAGCAGTTCTTC. This encodes CASSRDYGAEQFF.